These 26 T cell receptor beta chains were all obtained from the same sample, sequenced in a study of T cells in localized non-small cell lung cancer. Clones were sequenced by immunoSEQ multiplex PCR, and TCRdb holds only the in-frame ones, with some missing. The sample holds more than 650 clones; around 33% are singletons and the top ten take about a fifth. The sample here was normal lung tissue next to the tumor, taken before any cancer treatment. These receptors all stem from a man between 40 and 69 years old with stage II lung adenocarcinoma.

The CDR3 is CSVIPGGASGNTIYF. The CDR3 region has the DNA TGCAGCGTGATCCCAGGGGGTGCCTCTGGAAACACCATATATTTT. V gene TRBV29-1 combines with J gene TRBJ1-3, with TRBD1 matching 7 bases. The CDR3 is made up of 15 amino acids. Germline CDR1 reads SQVTM; CDR2 reads ANQGSEA. With 6 bases clipped from V and 0 bases from J, the junction kept 8 bases outside the gene matches.

The chain couples TRBV5-1 to TRBJ2-3, with 7 bases fitting TRBD2. The CDR3 consists of 15 residues. In germline, CDR1 is SGHRS, CDR2 YFSETQ. Trimming cost V 4 bases and J 4 bases; bases outside gene matches: 9. DNA of the CDR3: TGCGCCAGCAGCATCCAGCGGGGAGTGGCAGATACGCAGTATTTT. Residues: CASSIQRGVADTQYF.

In its sample, this clone ranks as medium-sized. This chain joins TRBV9 and TRBJ2-5, with 11 bases matching TRBD2. Germline V gene sequence: CDR1 SGDLS, CDR2 YYNGEE. Unmatched junction bases numbered 14, after V lost 4 bases and J lost 9 bases. This CDR3 has 16 amino acids. CDR3 coding DNA: TGTGCCAGCAGCCCCGGACTAGCGGGCGCTCAGGGGGCCCAGTACTTC. Translating gives CASSPGLAGAQGAQYF.

This clone is termed large. The CDR3 DNA is TGTGCCAGCAGCTTAACGGGGCGACAGGGGGCCACTGAAGCTTTCTTT. Its protein product is CASSLTGRQGATEAFF. The rearrangement links TRBV11-3 to TRBJ1-1; 10 bases agree with TRBD1. Trimming took 2 bases from V and 4 from J; bases not matched to a gene: 7. CDR1 is SGHNT, CDR2 YENEEA, per germline. The CDR3 extends over 16 amino acids. Filled out from reference TRBV11-3 and TRBJ1-1, the complete variable domain reads EAGVVQSPRYKIIEKKQPVAFWCNPISGHNTLYWYLQNLGQGPELLIRYENEEAVDDSQLPKDRFSAERLKGVDSTLKIQPAELGDSAVYLCASSLTGRQGATEAFFGQGTRLTVV.

Of note for this clone: At one end, the junction sequence differs from germline, possibly due to a read error. V is TRBV6-8 and J is TRBJ1-2, with TRBD1 matching over 7 bases. The germline V gene encodes CDR1 MNHGY and CDR2 SAAAGT. The CDR3 totals 15 residues. CDR3 loop: CASSDSATGRGGYTF. The CDR3 region has the DNA TGTGCCAGCAGTGACTCGGCGACAGGGAGGGGTGGCTACACCTTC.

The V gene is TRBV18, the J gene TRBJ1-5, with D unclear. Trimming cost V 0 bases and J 8 bases, with 11 bases left between them. The CDR3 is 14 residues long. Per the germline V gene, CDR1 is KGHSH and CDR2 is LQKENI. CDR3 sequence: CASSPPAPLEPQHF. Written as DNA, the CDR3 is TGTGCCAGCTCACCACCTGCCCCCTTGGAGCCCCAGCATTTT.

Only a few counts were recorded for this clone. V gene TRBV6-8 combines with J gene TRBJ1-5, with a possible D match to TRBD1 (5 bases). Germline V gene sequence: CDR1 MNHGY, CDR2 SAAAGT. Trimming removed 7 bases from V and 0 bases from J, with 10 bases in between. This CDR3 contains 14 residues. CDR3 DNA: TGTGCCAGCACCGGCGGGGCTAGCAATCAGCCCCAGCATTTT. Translating gives CASTGGASNQPQHF.

This clone appeared once. CDR3 loop: CASSIGLPDTQYF. CDR3 coding DNA: TGTGCCAGTAGTATAGGACTTCCAGATACGCAGTATTTT. This chain connects TRBV19 to TRBJ2-3; D is unresolved. Trimming removed 1 base from V and 4 bases from J, with 6 bases in between. The CDR3 totals 13 residues. In germline, CDR1 is LNHDA, CDR2 SQIVND (reference sequence).

This clone was counted between two and nine times. V is TRBV6-7 and J is TRBJ1-1; D remains ambiguous. TRBV6-7 is recorded as an ORF, its role being uncertain. This CDR3 spans 13 amino acids. The V and J ends lost 9 bases and 1 base respectively, with 12 bases between them. The CDR3 DNA is TGTGCCAGTTCGAGACGGCAGAACACTGAAGCTTTCTTT. Translation gives CASSRRQNTEAFF.

This chain joins TRBV25-1 and TRBJ1-1; D uncertain. V was shortened by 10 bases and J by 0 bases, with 12 bases between the two germline ends. Looked up from germline, CDR1 is MGHDK and CDR2 is SYGVNS. The CDR3 has 13 residues. CDR3 region: CATVTNLNTEAFF. As DNA, the CDR3 is TGTGCCACCGTGACAAACCTGAACACTGAAGCTTTCTTT.

This clone turned up a few times. This chain connects TRBV6-8 to TRBJ1-1; TRBD1 matches 7 bases. The trim removed 2 bases at V and 3 bases at J, leaving 6 bases unmatched. The germline V gene has CDR1 MNHGY and CDR2 SAAAGT. This CDR3 region has 15 residues. The CDR3 bases are TGTGCCAGCAGTTACACTACAGGGGAGGACACTGAAGCTTTCTTT. Translation: CASSYTTGEDTEAFF.

The V call is TRBV7-7, the J call TRBJ2-1, with 9 bases lining up with TRBD1. Per germline, CDR1 SSHAT and CDR2 FNYEAQ (reference sequence). The CDR3 length is 15 residues. Losses at the gene ends were 3 bases for V and 1 base for J; bases not matched to a gene: 1. CDR3 in amino acids: CASSFGTGSYNEQFF. The CDR3 DNA reads as TGTGCCAGCAGCTTTGGGACAGGGTCCTACAATGAGCAGTTCTTC.

This clone was recorded a few times. The chain combines TRBV28 with TRBJ1-5, with D hard to call. Germline V gene data show CDR1 as MDHEN and CDR2 as SYDVKM. This CDR3 region has 14 residues. V lost 0 bases to trimming and J lost 5 bases, with 8 bases between them. As DNA, the CDR3 is TGTGCCAGCAGTTTATGGGAGGGATATCAGCCCCAGCATTTT. Translating it yields CASSLWEGYQPQHF.

Sample share makes this clone large. The J gene is TRBJ2-2, the V gene TRBV11-3; TRBD2 matches at 8 bases. The CDR3 runs 16 residues. J gave up 5 bases and V 3 bases, and 8 bases lay outside the gene matches. CDR1 and CDR2 from the germline V gene are SGHNT and YENEEA. The chain's CDR3 is CASSLEAGVGTGELFF. The CDR3 nucleotides are TGTGCCAGCAGCTTGGAAGCGGGAGTGGGAACCGGGGAGCTGTTTTTT.

This clone was recorded a few times. This chain uses TRBV9 with TRBJ2-1, with 7 bases identical to TRBD2. The CDR3 runs 15 residues. Germline values: CDR1 SGDLS, CDR2 YYNGEE. With 0 bases clipped from V and 8 bases from J, the junction kept 8 bases outside the gene matches. CDR3 residues: CASSVGTRVLDEQFF. The DNA for the CDR3 is TGTGCCAGCAGCGTAGGGACTAGAGTATTAGATGAGCAGTTCTTC.

This clone showed up just a few times. The V gene is TRBV30, the J gene TRBJ2-7, with 13 bases that match TRBD2. V dropped 3 bases and J dropped 5; count of bases not matched to a gene: 7. CDR3 length: 15 residues. From germline, CDR1 is GTSNPN and CDR2 SVGIG (reference sequence). The CDR3: CAWSSGLAGSDEQYF. The CDR3 DNA follows: TGTGCCTGGAGCTCGGGACTAGCGGGATCGGACGAGCAGTACTTC.

The sample holds a few counts of this clone. This chain joins TRBV9 and TRBJ1-5; TRBD1 might be the D (5 bases). V was cut by 5 bases and J by 1 base, with 13 bases left in between. Germline loops: CDR1 SGDLS, CDR2 YYNGEE. The CDR3 totals 15 residues. The CDR3 DNA is TGTGCCAGCAGTCGGGCCGGGGCCAGCAATCAGCCCCAGCATTTT. Encoded protein: CASSRAGASNQPQHF.

The chain combines TRBV19 with TRBJ1-4; no reliable D call. Trimming took 0 bases from V and 3 from J, leaving 8 bases between them. The CDR3 consists of 15 residues. Germline CDR1 and CDR2: LNHDA and SQIVND (reference sequence). The CDR3 DNA follows: TGTGCCAGTAGTATAGAGGTCGACCCTAATGAAAAACTGTTTTTT. This encodes CASSIEVDPNEKLFF.

In its sample, this clone was seen once. The genes are TRBV19 and TRBJ1-5, with a weak D call TRBD1 (6 bases). Trimming removed 8 bases from V and 4 bases from J, with 12 bases in between. This CDR3 is 13 amino acids long. CDR1 and CDR2 (germline): LNHDA, SQIVND (reference sequence). The CDR3 spells CASRYRANQPQHF. As DNA, the CDR3 is TGTGCCAGTCGATACAGGGCTAATCAGCCCCAGCATTTT.

The genes are TRBV12-2 and TRBJ2-1; the table gives TRBD2 as D, unverified against the DNA. TRBV12-2 is a listed pseudogene. The CDR3 contains 15 residues. In DNA form, the CDR3 reads TGTGCCAGTATCCCATTCGGACTAGCTGGCAATGAGCAGTTCTTC. It codes for CASIPFGLAGNEQFF.

A few counts support this clone. The J gene is TRBJ1-3, the V gene TRBV30; a weak D match, TRBD1 (6 bases). The germline CDR1 and CDR2 sequences are GTSNPN and SVGIG (reference sequence). This CDR3 comprises 13 residues. The V and J ends lost 7 bases and 3 bases respectively, with 13 bases between them. The CDR3 loop reads CASLQGGGNTIYF. Here the CDR3 DNA reads TGTGCCTCATTACAGGGAGGTGGAAACACCATATATTTT.

The sample holds a few counts of this clone. This sequence joins TRBV4-1 and TRBJ1-5; no firm D call. The CDR3 is 15 residues long. Germline CDR1 is MGHRA and CDR2 is YSYEKL. V was trimmed by 0 bases and J by 1 base, leaving 7 bases between them. CDR3 sequence reads: CASSQETRSNQPQHF. CDR3 bases: TGCGCCAGCAGCCAAGAGACACGGAGCAATCAGCCCCAGCATTTT.

The chain links TRBV18 to TRBJ2-5, with D unresolved. Trimming removed 3 bases at V and 5 bases at J, with 10 bases between. CDR1 KGHSH and CDR2 LQKENI come from the germline V gene. The CDR3 length is 13 residues. Here the CDR3 reads CASSPPEGETQYF. The CDR3 region has the DNA TGTGCCAGCTCACCTCCAGAAGGGGAGACCCAGTACTTC.

The table lists this clone with a few counts. The chain couples TRBV6-8 to TRBJ2-1, with D unclear. The length of the CDR3 is 13 residues. Trimming cost V 8 bases and J 0 bases, with 8 bases left between them. Germline V lookup: CDR1 MNHGY, CDR2 SAAAGT. CDR3 DNA sequence: TGTGCCAGCGGATCCAGCTCCTACAATGAGCAGTTCTTC. Protein product: CASGSSSYNEQFF.

This clone is labeled as large. The chain uses TRBV11-3 and TRBJ1-1, with unresolved D. Germline V gives CDR1 SGHNT, CDR2 YENEEA. V was shortened by 3 bases and J by 1 base, with 12 bases between the two germline ends. The CDR3 has 15 residues. CDR3: CASSFTPDGNTEAFF. The DNA of the CDR3 is TGTGCCAGCAGCTTCACTCCGGACGGGAACACTGAAGCTTTCTTT.

This clone was seen a few times. The chain is built from TRBV18 and TRBJ1-5; D not certain. From germline, CDR1 is KGHSH and CDR2 LQKENI. The CDR3 is 13 residues long. The germline V and J ends were trimmed by 6 bases and 6 bases, with 12 bases remaining between them. The chain's CDR3 is CASSLSNGQPQHF. CDR3 in DNA: TGTGCCAGCTCCCTCTCCAACGGTCAGCCCCAGCATTTT.